The subject of this entry is one TCR beta chain. These data originate in a study of blood T cell repertoires in COVID-19. Turning to the study itself: The origin of the acute and convalescent COVID-19 samples was the United States, Italy and Spain.

V lost 0 bases to trimming and J lost 9 bases; unmatched junction nucleotides: 5. This CDR3 spans 15 amino acids. Germline V lookup: CDR1 SGHRS, CDR2 YFSETQ. How the authors handled the data: Amplifying reference gene primers gave estimates of nucleated cell counts. The method was immunoSEQ multiplex PCR; TCRdb's version includes in-frame clones alone and lacks a portion of them. The D gene and trimming were derived from the DNA, and the V and J assignments and clone size from that table. The sample records 250,000 to 350,000 clones, 85% to 90% being singletons. The chain recombines TRBV5-1 with TRBJ2-1; TRBD2 matches at 11 bases. Sequencing was performed on peripheral blood. The sequence derives from a woman between 25 and 40 years old with COVID-19, enrolled during active disease. Here the CDR3 DNA reads TGCGCCAGCAGCTTGGAGCTAGCGGGAGGCAGTGAGCAGTTCTTC. This sequence encodes CASSLELAGGSEQFF.